Listed below are T cell receptor beta chains from one sample, sequenced in a study of human T cells and chemical hapten exposure. TCRdb recomputed calls from the RACE reads with MiXCR, one row per CDR3 protein. The data contain under 300,000 distinct CDR3 sequences, approximately 7.5% of them seen just once; the ten biggest clones take up 1.2%. The specimen was whole blood, collected in connection with sensitization to the hapten diphenylcyclopropenone (DPC). The receptors originated from a man aged 18 to 29 with alopecia areata. Some clones in this sample may be carry-over from other donors' samples. Each CDR3 is given with its conserved first and last residue.

j_gene,v_gene,CDR3aa
TRBJ2-2,TRBV6-2/TRBV6-3,CASSYPRTARSGELFF
TRBJ2-2,TRBV29-1,CSVETGGGGNGELFF
TRBJ2-7,TRBV7-9,CASSLKNRDEQYF
TRBJ2-2,TRBV9,CASSVEGRLLNTGELFF
TRBJ2-1,TRBV4-3,CASSQGSPRPNEQFF
TRBJ1-2,TRBV12-3/TRBV12-4,CASSQGRYYGYTF
TRBJ1-4,TRBV7-9,CASSLGDRGIEKLFF
TRBJ2-2,TRBV6-2/TRBV6-3,CASSYSWELFF
TRBJ2-1,TRBV12-3/TRBV12-4,CASFLRAHNEQFF
TRBJ1-1,TRBV5-1,CASSPRPQSGMNTEAFF
TRBJ2-3,TRBV5-1,CASSLDPDRVSDTQYF
TRBJ2-3,TRBV27,CASSRTPDTDTQYF
TRBJ2-7,TRBV4-1,CASSQVRGQATYEQYF
TRBJ2-3,TRBV10-3,CAISGPLGLAAGTDTQYF
TRBJ1-6,TRBV7-2,CASSPSGYRKPDSPLHF
TRBJ2-1,TRBV6-2/TRBV6-3,CASSYHGEGNEQFF
TRBJ1-1,TRBV5-1,CASSLQGQTNTEAFF
TRBJ1-2,TRBV19,CASSIDRRPGLHGYTF
TRBJ2-3,TRBV20-1,CSASRDSIKTDTQYF
TRBJ1-6,TRBV11-2,CASRTGALPLHF
TRBJ1-1,TRBV7-3,CASSPKGFRAFF
TRBJ2-1,TRBV20-1,CSARVYVNEQFF
TRBJ1-3,TRBV3-1,CASSQGLTSGNTIYF
TRBJ2-7,TRBV15,CATAPGDGPYEQYF
TRBJ2-4,TRBV27,CASTNLGSSKNIQYF
TRBJ2-1,TRBV29-1,CSVEGGNVYNEQFF
TRBJ2-5,TRBV20-1,CSASLPGAQYF
TRBJ1-3,TRBV15,CATSRDPGQGNTIYF
TRBJ2-5,TRBV11-2,CASSLDLALETQYF
TRBJ2-4,TRBV28,CASSLSTGGNIQYF
TRBJ1-2,TRBV6-5,CASSRTGKVYGYTF
TRBJ2-7,TRBV3-1,CASSQDLGAPYEQYF
TRBJ1-2,TRBV29-1,CSVGPDNYGYTF
TRBJ1-1,TRBV7-2,CASSLLSGRENTEAFF
TRBJ1-5,TRBV6-2/TRBV6-3,CASSYKPGQGASQPQHF
TRBJ2-3,TRBV5-1,CASSLGSRQGGFTDTQYF
TRBJ1-2,TRBV20-1,CSAISTGYTF
TRBJ2-3,TRBV20-1,CSASGTSGGSADTQYF
TRBJ2-1,TRBV28,CATSPGTGISYNEQFF
TRBJ2-5,TRBV3-1,CASSQDRGLQETQYF
TRBJ1-1,TRBV7-9,CASSPDTGSTEAFF
TRBJ2-7,TRBV16,CASSQSAGKDYEQYF
TRBJ1-2,TRBV7-9,CASSPAGSFYGYTF
TRBJ2-1,TRBV6-1,CASSGTGTSGQLSYNEQFF
TRBJ2-1,TRBV5-5,CASSRTPYNEQFF
TRBJ2-2,TRBV27,CASSRSAGVRAGELFF
TRBJ2-7,TRBV20-1,CSARVVVSAGTYEQYF
TRBJ2-3,TRBV5-1,CASSLAPAGNRFVDTQYF
TRBJ1-4,TRBV7-2,CASSFGQFNEKLFF
TRBJ1-6,TRBV5-1,CASSLVTGGSYNSPLHF
TRBJ1-1,TRBV29-1,CSVLSGLGARAFF
TRBJ2-1,TRBV20-1,CSAPPGQGGPNEQFF